The T cell receptor beta chain described here comes from a study of graft-versus-host responses after intestinal transplantation. Whole-study findings and limits: Graft-donor T cell macrochimerism coincided with high graft-versus-host to host-versus-graft clonal ratios in allografts. Early declines in HvG clones that occurred post-transplant were associated with peak circulating GvH clone levels.

Germline V gene data show CDR1 as MRHNA and CDR2 as SNTAGT. V was cut by 7 bases and J by 6 bases, with 18 bases left in between. This CDR3 contains 14 residues. Generated by immunoSEQ multiplex PCR, the TCRdb table keeps only in-frame clones and is missing some. The sample holds about 54,000 clones; 91% are singletons and the top ten take less than 6.5%. For this clone: Its antigen remains unidentified.

The rearrangement joins TRBV6-4 to TRBJ1-1; D perhaps matches TRBD1 (5 bases). This receptor was obtained from a human patient who received an intestinal transplant, so some T cells may come from the graft donor. Sequences were derived from PBMCs, sampled 650 to 680 days after intestinal transplant. CDR3 bases: TGTGCCAGCACCCGACCTAGATTGGGGGCTGAAGCTTTCTTT. Its protein product is CASTRPRLGAEAFF.